This entry lists 10 T cell receptor beta chains sequenced from one sample in a study of blood T cell repertoires in COVID-19. Libraries were prepared by immunoSEQ multiplex PCR; TCRdb keeps only in-frame clonotypes and omits some of them. Of some 240,000 clones listed, approximately 81% are singletons. The sequenced sample consisted of PBMCs or T cells enriched from blood (not recorded which). Receptors were obtained from a woman aged 45-65 years who had been exposed to COVID-19.

This clone has a single count. The chain uses TRBV12-2 and TRBJ1-1. TRBV12-2 is noted as a pseudogene. This CDR3 is 8 amino acids long. The CDR3: CASLGAFF. Here the CDR3 DNA reads TGTGCAAGTCTCGGGGCTTTCTTT.

V is TRBV3-1 (or the pseudogene TRBV3-2) and J is TRBJ1-6, with D possibly matching TRBD1 (5 bases). The CDR3 is made up of 14 amino acids. V was shortened by 3 bases and J by 7 bases, with 10 bases between the two germline ends. Germline CDR1 LGHDT, CDR2 YNNKEL (reference sequence). The CDR3 DNA is TGTGCCAGCAGCCACAGGGTACGGAATTCACCCCTCCACTTT. It translates to CASSHRVRNSPLHF.

The rearrangement links TRBV20-1 to TRBJ1-5, with D unclear. CDR3 length: 13 residues. V was shortened by 3 bases and J by 5 bases, with 11 bases between the two germline ends. The germline CDR1 and CDR2 sequences are DFQATT and SNEGSKA (reference sequence). The CDR3 nucleotides read TGCAGTGCTAGTAGCGGGGTGGATCAGCCCCAGCATTTT. This translates into CSASSGVDQPQHF.

The rearrangement joins TRBV19 to TRBJ2-2; 10 bases are shared with TRBD2. CDR3 size: 16 residues. J gave up 2 bases and V 3 bases, and 3 bases lay outside the gene matches. The germline V gene has CDR1 LNHDA and CDR2 SQIVND (reference sequence). For the CDR3, the DNA is TGTGCCAGTAGTATCGTAGCGGGGGGTAACACCGGGGAGCTGTTTTTT. It translates to CASSIVAGGNTGELFF.

This chain links TRBV11-2 with TRBJ2-1, with D perhaps TRBD2 (5 bases). Germline CDR1 reads SGHAT; CDR2 reads FQNNGV. Trimming pared 8 bases from V and 4 bases from J, leaving 12 bases between. This CDR3 spans 13 amino acids. DNA of the CDR3: TGTGCCAGCGGGCGGGCGCAGTACAATGAGCAGTTCTTC. Translated, it gives CASGRAQYNEQFF.

The CDR3 reads CASSSPYRIEQFF. In nucleotides, the CDR3 is TGTGCCAGCAGTTCCCCCTACAGGATTGAGCAGTTCTTC. The chain employs TRBV27 and TRBJ2-1; a weak D match, TRBD1 (5 bases). The CDR3 extends over 13 amino acids. Germline V gene data show CDR1 as MNHEY and CDR2 as SMNVEV (reference sequence). The V gene lost 4 bases and the J gene lost 9 bases, with 13 bases spanning the gap.

The gene calls are TRBV7-3 and TRBJ2-2, with a weak D call TRBD1 (5 bases). The CDR3 has 15 residues. Germline CDR1 is SGHTA and CDR2 is FQGTGA. Trimming removed 0 bases from V and 4 bases from J, with 9 bases in between. CDR3 sequence reads: CASSLTTGPTGELFF. CDR3 coding DNA: TGTGCCAGCAGCTTAACCACAGGTCCCACCGGGGAGCTGTTTTTT.

The V call is TRBV6-5, the J call TRBJ1-2; D ambiguous. This CDR3 region has 15 residues. The germline CDR1 and CDR2 sequences are MNHEY and SVGAGI. V was shortened by 6 bases and J by 6 bases, with 20 bases between the two germline ends. This CDR3 is CASRPGVLSGNGYTF. The CDR3 DNA reads as TGTGCCAGCAGACCCGGAGTACTGTCGGGGAATGGCTACACCTTC.

The chain uses TRBV5-4 and TRBJ1-6; TRBD1 agrees at 7 bases. V was clipped by 0 bases and J by 7 bases; unmatched bases: 13. CDR3 length equals 18 residues. Germline V lookup: CDR1 SGHNT, CDR2 YYREEE (reference sequence). CDR3 loop: CASSLGQGVSVKNSPLHF. In DNA form, the CDR3 reads TGTGCCAGCAGCTTGGGGCAGGGGGTTTCCGTGAAGAATTCACCCCTCCACTTT.

With regard to this clone: At one end the junction does not follow the germline gene, possibly because of a read error. The chain uses TRBV6-5 and TRBJ1-6; D unclear. The CDR3 sequence is 14 residues long. In germline, CDR1 is MNHEY, CDR2 SVGAGI. The CDR3 loop is CASSSTDLNSPLHF. The CDR3 DNA reads as TGTGCCAGCAGTTCCACAGACCTCAATTCACCCCTCCATTTT.